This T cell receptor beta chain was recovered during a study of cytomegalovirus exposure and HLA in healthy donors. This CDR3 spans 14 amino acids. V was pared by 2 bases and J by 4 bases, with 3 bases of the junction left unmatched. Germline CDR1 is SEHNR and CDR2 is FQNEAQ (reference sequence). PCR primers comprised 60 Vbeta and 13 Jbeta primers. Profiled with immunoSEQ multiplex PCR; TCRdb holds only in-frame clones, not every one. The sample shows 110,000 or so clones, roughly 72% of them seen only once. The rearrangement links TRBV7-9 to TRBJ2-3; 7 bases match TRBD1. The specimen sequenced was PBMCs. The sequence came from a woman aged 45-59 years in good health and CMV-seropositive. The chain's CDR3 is CASSLTGDADTQYF. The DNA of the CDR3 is TGTGCCAGCAGCTTAACAGGGGATGCAGATACGCAGTATTTT.